This is a list of T cell receptor beta chains from one sample in a study of T cells after yellow fever vaccination. Each CDR3 protein is one row after TCRdb ran MiXCR on the 5' RACE reads. The table shows approximately 510,000 distinct CDR3 sequences, with about a fifth occurring only once. The source material was PBMCs, sampled roughly 20 days after the first yellow fever vaccination. These receptors were collected from a man younger than 35 who received the YFV17D yellow fever vaccine. Both conserved end residues are part of each CDR3. The D gene is left open where the match is weak. A clone size is listed for some rows: how often the clone was seen (once, few, many), or a class if it is expanded.

-	TRBJ2-2	19	TRBV4-1	-	TGCGCCAGCAGCCAAGGAACCGGGGCTTTACCGGCGAACACCGGGGAGCTGTTTTTT	CASSQGTGALPANTGELFF
few	TRBJ1-1	12	TRBV6-5	TRBD1	TGTGCCAGCAGTACTACAGGGGGCAGGGCTTTCTTT	CASSTTGGRAFF
-	TRBJ1-4	16	TRBV11-2	TRBD1	TGTGCCAGCAGCCAGATGGGACAGGCAACTAATGAAAAACTGTTTTTT	CASSQMGQATNEKLFF
many	TRBJ2-5	12	TRBV7-6	-	TGTGCCAGCAGCTTATCTGGCGAGACCCAGTACTTC	CASSLSGETQYF
few	TRBJ2-3	16	TRBV12-3/TRBV12-4	TRBD1	TGTGCCAGCAGTACCCGACAGGGGGTCGGTGCGGATACGCAGTATTTT	CASSTRQGVGADTQYF
few	TRBJ2-3	13	TRBV5-1	-	TGCGCCAGCAGCTTGGTCCCAGAGGATACGCAGTATTTT	CASSLVPEDTQYF
few	TRBJ2-5	16	TRBV4-1	TRBD2	TGCGCCAGCAGGCCTCGACTAGCGGGGGGCCAAGAGACCCAGTACTTC	CASRPRLAGGQETQYF
-	TRBJ1-2	13	TRBV7-8	-	TGTGCCAGCAGCTTAGACACGGTCTACGGCTACACCTTC	CASSLDTVYGYTF
many	TRBJ2-1	14	TRBV10-3	-	TGTGCCATCAGTGTGGGGATCACCTACAATGAGCAGTTCTTC	CAISVGITYNEQFF
many	TRBJ1-5	13	TRBV28	-	TGTGCCAGCACTCCCGGACGAGGGCAGCCCCAGCATTTT	CASTPGRGQPQHF
few	TRBJ2-7	15	TRBV20-1	TRBD1	TGCAGTGCTACGGACAGGGGGCGCGGCTCCTACGAGCAGTACTTC	CSATDRGRGSYEQYF
-	TRBJ2-3	16	TRBV24-1	TRBD2	TGTGCCACCAGTGACCCCTCGCGGGAGTCAGGAGATACGCAGTATTTT	CATSDPSRESGDTQYF
-	TRBJ2-3	14	TRBV11-2	TRBD1	TGTGCCACCTTAGGACAGGGTAGAGTAGATACGCAGTATTTT	CATLGQGRVDTQYF
-	TRBJ2-7	15	TRBV5-1	-	TGCGCCAGCAGCCCAGGGGGGTCTTCAGTTTACGAGCAGTACTTC	CASSPGGSSVYEQYF
many	TRBJ2-1	14	TRBV12-3/TRBV12-4	-	TGTGCCAGCAGTCCGGACGGGCGATACAATGAGCAGTTCTTC	CASSPDGRYNEQFF